This T cell receptor (beta chain) was documented in a study of cytomegalovirus exposure and HLA in healthy donors. About the study: A subsequent analysis stated that the roughly 130 validation repertoires were run on the same platform as the roughly 670 first-cohort repertoires.

The data were produced by immunoSEQ multiplex PCR, yet TCRdb's version contains in-frame clones alone and is incomplete. The sample has approximately 180,000 clones, about 89% seen once. While the first cohort had 650 to 850 subjects, the donors belonged to the separate validation cohort of fewer than 150 subjects. Note on this clone: Its antigen is not identified.

Trimming removed 1 base at V and 6 bases at J, with 18 bases between. The CDR3 length is 16 residues. Germline V gives CDR1 SGHTA, CDR2 FQGNSA. Whole-study findings and limits: It was reportedly the case that the classifier diagnosed cytomegalovirus status with high specificity and sensitivity.

This TCR derives from a man younger than 30 in good health and CMV-seropositive. The chain couples TRBV7-2 to TRBJ1-2, with D uncertain. The material sequenced was PBMCs. CDR3: CASSLGAITSLDGYTF. The CDR3, as DNA: TGTGCCAGCAGCTTAGGGGCCATTACATCGTTAGATGGCTACACCTTC.